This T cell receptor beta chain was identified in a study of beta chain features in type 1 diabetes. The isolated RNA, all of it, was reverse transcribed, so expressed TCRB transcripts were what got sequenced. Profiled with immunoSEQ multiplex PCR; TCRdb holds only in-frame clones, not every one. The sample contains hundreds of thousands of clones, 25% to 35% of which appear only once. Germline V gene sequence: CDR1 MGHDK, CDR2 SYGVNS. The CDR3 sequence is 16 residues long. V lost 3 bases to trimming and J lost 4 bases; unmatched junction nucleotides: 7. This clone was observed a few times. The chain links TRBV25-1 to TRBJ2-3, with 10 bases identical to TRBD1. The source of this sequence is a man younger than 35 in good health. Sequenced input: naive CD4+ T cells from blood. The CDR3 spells CASSDPRTGGSDTQYF. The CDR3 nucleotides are TGTGCCAGCAGTGATCCCAGGACAGGGGGATCAGATACGCAGTATTTT.